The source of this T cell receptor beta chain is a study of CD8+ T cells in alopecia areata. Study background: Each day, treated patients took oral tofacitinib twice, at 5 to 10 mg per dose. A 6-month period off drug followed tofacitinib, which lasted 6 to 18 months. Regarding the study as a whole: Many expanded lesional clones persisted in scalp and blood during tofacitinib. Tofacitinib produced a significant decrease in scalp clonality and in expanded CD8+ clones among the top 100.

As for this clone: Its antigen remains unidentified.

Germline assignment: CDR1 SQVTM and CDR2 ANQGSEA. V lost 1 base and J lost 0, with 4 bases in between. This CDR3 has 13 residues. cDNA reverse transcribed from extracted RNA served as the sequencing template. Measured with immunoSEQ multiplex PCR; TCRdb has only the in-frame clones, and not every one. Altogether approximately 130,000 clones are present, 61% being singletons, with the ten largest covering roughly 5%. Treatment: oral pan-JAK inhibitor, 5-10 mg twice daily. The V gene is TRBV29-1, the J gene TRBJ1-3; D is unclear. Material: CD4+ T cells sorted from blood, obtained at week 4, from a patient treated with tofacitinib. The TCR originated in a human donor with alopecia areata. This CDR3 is CSVEVDSGNTIYF. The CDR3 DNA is TGCAGCGTTGAAGTCGACTCTGGAAACACCATATATTTT.